The sequence of this T cell receptor (beta chain) was determined in a study of T cell responses to AZD1222 COVID-19 vaccine. Overall study results and limits: A mostly white British donor set with more females was recruited, and clonal diversity was possibly underestimated.

Details on this clone: Its specificity is not known.

Measured with immunoSEQ multiplex PCR; TCRdb has only the in-frame clones, and not every one. This sample has 130,000 to 150,000 clones; 88% occur once, and the top ten carry 3% to 4%. The receptor was isolated from an adult in good health. The starting material was peripheral blood, obtained on day 0 of MenACWY control vaccination.

CDR3 nucleotides: TGTGCCAGTAAAGGTAGGGGGACAGGCAGGAATGAGCAGTTCTTC. Translating it yields CASKGRGTGRNEQFF. The V and J genes are TRBV19 and TRBJ2-1; 8 bases line up with TRBD1. This CDR3 has 15 amino acids. In germline, CDR1 is LNHDA, CDR2 SQIVND (reference sequence). The junction had 12 bases not matched to a gene; V was cut back by 7 bases and J by 7 bases.